This TCR beta chain was profiled in a study of identical twins. The CDR3 totals 14 residues. Deletions cut 2 bases from V and 1 base from J, with 8 bases between. CDR1 is MNHEY and CDR2 is SVGAGI in the germline V gene. This clonotype was seen a handful of times. TCRdb ran MiXCR on the 5' RACE reads and lists one entry per CDR3 protein. The repertoire holds around 960,000 distinct CDR3 sequences, roughly an eighth seen once, with about 1.5% in the top ten. The sample was also linked to a second study, of yellow fever vaccine responses in identical twins.

The sequence was collected from a woman under 30 in good health. The V gene is TRBV6-5, the J gene TRBJ2-5; D might be TRBD1 or TRBD2, each matching 5 bases. Source material: PBMCs. DNA for the CDR3: TGTGCCAGCAGTTACGAGGGGATCCAAGAGACCCAGTACTTC. Its translation is CASSYEGIQETQYF.